The present T cell receptor (beta chain) was sequenced within a study of breast tumors, draining lymph nodes, adjacent tissues. The lymph nodes were axillary draining lymph nodes from breast cancer patients. From the multiplex PCR reads, TCRdb called clonotypes with MiXCR, one entry per CDR3 protein. The sample has 200,000 or so distinct CDR3 sequences; approximately 30% are singletons. The table lists this clonotype with many counts. What it binds is not known. Trimming stripped 3 bases from V and 5 bases from J, with 15 bases between. Germline CDR1 reads SGDLS; CDR2 reads YYNGEE. CDR3 size: 15 residues. Study-wide points: Luminal-like breast cancer showed significantly higher tumor–nontumor repertoire similarity than basal-like. Most tumor T cells seemingly derive from lymph node, then expand in tumor. That most tumor T cells come from lymph nodes remained unproven. Compared with lymph nodes, tumors were less diverse; compared with nontumor tissue, more.

The chain joins TRBV9 to TRBJ2-1, with D perhaps matching TRBD2 (5 bases). The specimen was axillary lymph node tissue. The receptor was derived from a female donor with breast cancer. Some clones in this sample may be carry-over from other donors' samples. The CDR3 here is CASSARGESHNEQFF. Here the CDR3 DNA reads TGTGCCAGCAGCGCTCGGGGTGAAAGTCACAATGAGCAGTTCTTC.